Below are 14 T cell receptor beta chains sequenced from a single sample in a study of CD8 T cells in ankylosing spondylitis. Each CDR3 protein gets one entry after TCRdb re-called the 5' RACE reads with MiXCR. The profile covers more than 300,000 distinct CDR3 sequences, with roughly 11% appearing a single time and roughly 9.2% taken by the ten largest. Sequenced material: blood, either unsorted or a sorted T cell fraction (not recorded which). The receptors here all came from a female donor with ankylosing spondylitis or in good health (not recorded which).

The table lists this clonotype with many counts. This chain uses TRBV20-1 with TRBJ2-3; 9 positions match TRBD1. The CDR3 runs to 14 residues. J lost 2 bases, V lost 6 bases, and 6 bases had no gene match. The V gene's germline CDR1 is DFQATT and CDR2 SNEGSKA (reference sequence). For the CDR3, the DNA is TGCAGTGCCCAGGGACAGGGAGTCACAGATACGCAGTATTTT. It encodes CSAQGQGVTDTQYF.

This clonotype appeared a few times. This chain joins TRBV20-1 and TRBJ2-7; weak D call: TRBD2 (5 bases). This CDR3 is built from 15 residues. The germline CDR1 and CDR2 sequences are DFQATT and SNEGSKA (reference sequence). Trimming pared 1 base from V and 6 bases from J, leaving 19 bases between. DNA of the CDR3: TGCAGTGCTAGAGGGTCTAGCCGTTCCTCCCTCGAGCAGTACTTC. Translated: CSARGSSRSSLEQYF.

Written as DNA, the CDR3 is TGTGCCAGCTCACCACTCGGGACAGGTAAAGACACTGAAGCTTTCTTT. It yields the protein CASSPLGTGKDTEAFF. V usage is TRBV18 and J usage is TRBJ1-1; 8 bases are shared with TRBD1. V dropped 1 base and J dropped 3; count of bases not matched to a gene: 7. The CDR3 spans 16 residues. The V gene's germline CDR1 is KGHSH and CDR2 LQKENI.

This clonotype occurred many times. The chain uses TRBV7-2 and TRBJ1-2; D may be TRBD1 (6 bases). V was trimmed by 3 bases and J by 4 bases, leaving 12 bases between them. The CDR3 contains 14 residues. Germline lookup yields CDR1 SGHTA and CDR2 FQGNSA. The CDR3 DNA sequence: TGTGCCAGCAGCTTCACAGGGAGCTTCTATGGCTACACCTTC. Its translation: CASSFTGSFYGYTF.

The chain has TRBV7-2 and TRBJ2-7; D is perhaps TRBD1 or TRBD2 (5 bases each). The ends were cut back, 4 bases at V and 0 bases at J, with 13 bases in the middle. This CDR3 is built from 15 residues. CDR1 is SGHTA and CDR2 is FQGNSA in the germline V gene. CDR3 DNA: TGTGCCAGCAGCTCAACCGGGGCCAGCTCCTACGAGCAGTACTTC. As protein: CASSSTGASSYEQYF.

This clonotype was recorded many times. The chain recombines TRBV20-1 with TRBJ2-2, with 11 nucleotides matching TRBD2. V dropped 6 bases and J dropped 1; count of bases not matched to a gene: 4. Germline V gives CDR1 DFQATT, CDR2 SNEGSKA (reference sequence). This CDR3 is built from 15 residues. In DNA, the CDR3 is TGCAGTGCCGCGGGACTAGCGGAGAACACCGGGGAGCTGTTTTTT. Amino acids: CSAAGLAENTGELFF.

There are many counts of this clonotype. The chain combines TRBV7-9 with TRBJ2-1; possibly TRBD1 for D (5 bases). The CDR3 length is 16 residues. V was clipped by 5 bases and J by 0 bases, with 14 bases between them. CDR1 and CDR2 from the germline V gene are SEHNR and FQNEAQ (reference sequence). The CDR3 sequence is CASSQNTGSSYNEQFF. The CDR3 DNA is TGTGCCAGCAGCCAAAACACAGGTAGCTCCTACAATGAGCAGTTCTTC.

The chain uses TRBV20-1 and TRBJ1-5; 9 nucleotides line up with TRBD1. V shed 5 bases and J 1 base; nucleotides not matched to a gene: 9. There are 16 residues in the CDR3. From germline, CDR1 is DFQATT and CDR2 SNEGSKA (reference sequence). The CDR3 nucleotides read TGCAGTGCTGGGCCGGGACAGGGTATAAGCAATCAGCCCCAGCATTTT. Its protein is CSAGPGQGISNQPQHF.

This clonotype was seen only a few times. This sequence joins TRBV10-1 and TRBJ2-1; D is uncertain. The length of the CDR3 is 12 residues. The germline V gene encodes CDR1 WNHNN and CDR2 SYGVQD (reference sequence). V lost 6 bases to trimming and J lost 3 bases, with 6 bases between them. The CDR3 nucleotides read TGCGCCAGCAGCTCGGACTACAATGAGCAGTTCTTC. It is translated as CASSSDYNEQFF.

The chain carries TRBV9 and TRBJ2-1, with TRBD1 as a possible D gene (5 bases). CDR3 length equals 16 residues. CDR1 and CDR2 from the germline V gene are SGDLS and YYNGEE. V was cut by 1 base and J by 6 bases, with 17 bases left in between. CDR3 region: CASSVSSQGSANEQFF. In nucleotides, the CDR3 is TGTGCCAGCAGCGTATCCAGCCAGGGATCGGCCAATGAGCAGTTCTTC.

CDR3 amino acids: CASSSLTGSGNTIYF. CDR3 coding DNA: TGTGCCAGCAGCTCCCTGACAGGCTCTGGAAACACCATATATTTT. This sequence joins TRBV7-2 and TRBJ1-3; maybe TRBD1 (6 bases). CDR1 is SGHTA, CDR2 FQGNSA, per germline. The CDR3 is 15 residues long. V was trimmed by 4 bases and J by 0 bases, leaving 10 bases between them. The full variable domain, completed using reference TRBV7-2 and TRBJ1-3, is GAGVSQSPSNKVTEKGKDVELRCDPISGHTALYWYRQSLGQGLEFLIYFQGNSAPDKSGLPSDRFSAERTGGSVSTLTIQRTQQEDSAVYLCASSSLTGSGNTIYFGEGSWLTVV.

Ten or more counts support this clonotype. The CDR3 bases are TGTGCCAGCAGGCTTACAGGGGGCCAGCAGTACTTC. It is translated as CASRLTGGQQYF. The chain combines TRBV12-3 or TRBV12-4 with TRBJ2-7; TRBD1 matches 9 bases. CDR3 length: 12 amino acids. Trimming cost V 6 bases and J 8 bases; bases outside gene matches: 5.

There are many counts of this clonotype. The chain recombines TRBV5-1 with TRBJ2-3; D not certain. Trimming removed 4 bases from V and 6 bases from J, with 9 bases in between. The germline V gene has CDR1 SGHRS and CDR2 YFSETQ. The CDR3 extends over 12 amino acids. The CDR3 loop reads CASSDDWDTQYF. The CDR3 DNA sequence: TGCGCCAGCAGCGACGACTGGGATACGCAGTATTTT.

The chain carries TRBV28 and TRBJ2-1; D is possibly TRBD1 or TRBD2 (6 bases each). The CDR3 runs 17 residues. V was shortened by 3 bases and J by 4 bases, with 19 bases between the two germline ends. Per the germline V gene, CDR1 is MDHEN and CDR2 is SYDVKM. CDR3 amino acids: CASSFPSGGAGYNEQFF. CDR3 coding DNA: TGTGCCAGCAGTTTCCCTTCCGGGGGCGCAGGGTACAATGAGCAGTTCTTC.